Ten or more counts support the clone carrying this T cell receptor (beta chain). Its cognate antigen is unknown. One entry per CDR3 protein results from TCRdb running MiXCR on the PCR reads. The sample has 55,000 to 75,000 distinct CDR3 sequences; approximately 17% are singletons. The entry originates in a study of molecular identifiers for immune sequencing clone quantification. General study results and limits: Jurkat TCR RNA spiked in from one cell reportedly remained identifiable amid roughly 910,000 naive cells.

Every naive CD8 library was made from between about 18,000 and 1,100,000 sorted cells with 10%, 30% or 50% RNA. This CDR3 spans 13 amino acids. Trimming cost V 4 bases and J 4 bases, with 12 bases left between them. Germline V gene data show CDR1 as SGHNT and CDR2 as YYREEE (reference sequence). The sample was naive CD8+ T cells from blood, with Jurkat cell RNA spiked in. Subset meaning: FACS-sorted CD8+CD4-CCR7+CD45RA+ naive T cells. The chain uses TRBV5-4 and TRBJ2-7; D is perhaps TRBD2 (6 bases). This receptor was identified in a human donor in good health. Some libraries in this study had Jurkat cell RNA spiked in. The CDR3 coding sequence is TGTGCCAGCAGCCAACGTGGGGGGTACGAGCAGTACTTC. Translation gives CASSQRGGYEQYF.